This TCR beta chain was identified in a study of blood T cells in healthy people across ages (dated by TCRdb to between 2014 and 2016). Regarding the complete study: In model experiments, roughly one uniquely barcoded TCR beta cDNA molecule per two T cells was captured by template switching. Using deep sequencing normalized with unique cDNA molecular identifiers, the study measured how TCR beta repertoire diversity changes with age. Four age groups were formed from the donors: young (average approximately 15 years), middle-aged (around 40), aged (approximately 60) and long-lived (approximately 80). To avoid experimental bias, donors of different ages were spread randomly across the sequencing lanes. For two donors (one aged 18 to 30 and one aged 80 or older), the study analyzed two additional independent replicas of 1 million unique cDNA reads from the same blood draw.

This clonotype has only a few counts. Its antigen remains unidentified. The record has no base qualities; no much larger clone is one base away. The donors were under 40 Caucasian individuals from Russia, aged roughly 6 to 90 years, who were systemically healthy. Each donor gave 8 to 10 milliliters of peripheral blood, drawn into EDTA-treated Vacutainer tubes. Ficoll-Paque density-gradient centrifugation was used to isolate PBMCs, with at least 7 million per sample. Total RNA was extracted from PBMCs with Trizol reagent, with at least 6 micrograms obtained per sample. The percentages of naive CD45RAhigh/CD27high T cells were determined by flow cytometry on a PBMC aliquot from every donor. Libraries were built with 5' RACE. Instrument on record: Illumina HiSeq 2500. The second PCR ran for roughly 7 to 12 cycles and used a J-beta primer mix along with a sample-barcoded 5' primer. A unique molecular identifier was introduced onto each TCR beta cDNA molecule by a template-switch 5' adaptor carrying 12 random nucleotides. At least 2.5 million CDR3-containing paired-end reads were obtained from each sample. First-strand cDNA synthesis was performed from all RNA using the Mint cDNA synthesis kit, with priming by a TRBC-specific oligonucleotide. After uracil-DNA glycosylase treatment, a first 18-cycle PCR used universal primers M1SS and BC2_uni_R on all cDNA. The paper's processing steps were these. For normalization, 1 million high-quality reads, each with a distinct molecular identifier, were randomly selected from each sample. Reads with shared molecular identifiers were discarded instead of being binned into consensus sequences. MiTCR, set to a Q25 quality threshold and the strictest error-elimination algorithm, was used for CDR3 identification, clonotype clustering and error correction. A nonparametric unseen species model with Euler transformation was used to estimate lower-bound total TCR beta diversity. In-frame beta chains were kept once TCRdb had trimmed the public reads at Q25 with fastp and called clones with MiXCR. Rows are combined by CDR3 protein, so each entry shows the most common genes and DNA. The V and J calls reflect TCRdb's pipeline rather than the authors' work. Counted in this sample were 550,000 to 700,000 distinct CDR3 sequences; 27% of them appeared once. Around 18% of the sample is held by the ten biggest clonotypes.

CDR1 and CDR2 are read off the germline V gene as KGHSH and LQKENI. V and J lose 0 bases and 5 bases, and a span of 13 bases separates them. The CDR3 covers 15 residues, taking in both the cysteine and the phenylalanine. The CDR3 DNA has 45 bases and is translated from base 1. The investigation overall reported the following: As age increased, observed TCR beta diversity per million T cells dropped in a roughly linear way, and a significant reduction was already evident by age about 40. Compared with the aged group, the long-lived group had more naive CD4+ T cells, fewer expanded clones and increased TCR diversity, a pattern suggesting age selection. Donor CMV infection status was unknown, potentially confounding age-related changes in expanded clonotypes. Since profiling was done on bulk unsorted PBMCs, naive and antigen-experienced compartments could not be conclusively compared. A strong correlation was found between observed TCR beta diversity and the percentage of naive T cells measured by flow cytometry. Estimates of total diversity based on one million sequenced T cells were considered lower bounds and underestimates.

This receptor was identified in a woman in her seventies in good health. The chain employs TRBV18 and TRBJ2-5, with TRBD2 as a weak D call on 6 bases. Sequencing input: blood. In nucleotide form, the sequence is TGTGCCAGCTCACCACCGGGAACGGCGGGGGAGACCCAGTACTTC. Its product reads: CASSPPGTAGETQYF.